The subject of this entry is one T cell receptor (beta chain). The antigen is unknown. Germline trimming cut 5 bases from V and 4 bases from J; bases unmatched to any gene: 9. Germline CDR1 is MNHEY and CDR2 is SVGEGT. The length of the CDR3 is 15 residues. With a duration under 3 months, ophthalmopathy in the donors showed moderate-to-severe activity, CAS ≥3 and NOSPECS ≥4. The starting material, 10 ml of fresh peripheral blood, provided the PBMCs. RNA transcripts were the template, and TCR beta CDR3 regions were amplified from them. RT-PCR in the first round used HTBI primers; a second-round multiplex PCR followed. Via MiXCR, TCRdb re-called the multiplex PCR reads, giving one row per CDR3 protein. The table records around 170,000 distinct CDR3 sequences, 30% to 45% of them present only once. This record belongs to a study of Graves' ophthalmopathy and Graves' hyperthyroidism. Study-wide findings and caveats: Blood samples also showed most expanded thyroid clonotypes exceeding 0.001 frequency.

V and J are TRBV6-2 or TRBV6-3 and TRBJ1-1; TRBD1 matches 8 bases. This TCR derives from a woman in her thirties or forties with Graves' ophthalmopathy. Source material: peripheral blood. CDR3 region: CASSSRGTGITEAFF. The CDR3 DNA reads TGTGCCAGCAGTAGTCGCGGGACAGGTATCACTGAAGCTTTCTTT.